Presented here are 29 T cell receptor beta chains from one specimen sequenced in a study of identical twins. One entry per CDR3 protein, called by TCRdb with MiXCR from the 5' RACE reads. The sample has just under 550,000 distinct CDR3 sequences, 13% to 15% seen once. The sample also formed part of further work on yellow fever vaccine responses in identical twins.

The sequencing sample was made of CD4+ T cells sorted from blood. The receptors were sampled from a woman between 18 and 29 years old in good health.

This clonotype was detected many times. The chain employs TRBV11-2 and TRBJ2-3; 11 nucleotides line up with TRBD1. Germline CDR1 and CDR2: SGHAT and FQNNGV. V trimming: 6 bases; J trimming: 6 bases; junction bases outside the gene matches: 5. The CDR3 is 14 amino acids. CDR3 nucleotide sequence: TGTGCCAGCAGACGGACAGGGGGCGTGGATACGCAGTATTTT. Amino acid sequence: CASRRTGGVDTQYF. Full variable domain (rest looked up from reference TRBV11-2 and TRBJ2-3): EAGVAQSPRYKIIEKRQSVAFWCNPISGHATLYWYQQILGQGPKLLIQFQNNGVVDDSQLPKDRFSAERLKGVDSTLKIQPAKLEDSAVYLCASRRTGGVDTQYFGPGTRLTVL.

The count of this clonotype is one. V usage is TRBV18 and J usage is TRBJ2-1; TRBD2 is a possible D gene (6 bases). The CDR3 consists of 14 residues. Trimming removed 4 bases from V and 6 bases from J, with 13 bases in between. Germline assignment: CDR1 KGHSH and CDR2 LQKENI. In DNA form, the CDR3 reads TGTGCCAGCTCACTCCAGGGAGGTTTCAATGAGCAGTTCTTC. It is translated as CASSLQGGFNEQFF. Complete variable domain (other parts from reference TRBV18 and TRBJ2-1): NAGVMQNPRHLVRRRGQEARLRCSPMKGHSHVYWYRQLPEEGLKFMVYLQKENIIDESGMPKERFSAEFPKEGPSILRIQQVVRGDSAAYFCASSLQGGFNEQFFGPGTRLTVL.

The chain has TRBV5-1 and TRBJ2-2, with D perhaps being TRBD1 or TRBD2 (7 bases each). Germline CDR1 reads SGHRS; CDR2 reads YFSETQ. The V gene lost 4 bases and the J gene lost 1 base, with 14 bases spanning the gap. The CDR3 runs to 16 residues. CDR3 sequence: CASSVQGGLNTGELFF. CDR3 in DNA: TGCGCCAGCAGCGTGCAGGGGGGGTTGAACACCGGGGAGCTGTTTTTT.

This clonotype came up a few times. This chain links TRBV15 with TRBJ2-7, with 14 bases lining up with TRBD2. The CDR3 loop spans 16 amino acids. V trimming: 5 bases; J trimming: 4 bases; junction bases outside the gene matches: 7. Germline V CDR1 and CDR2: LNHNV, YYDKDF (reference sequence). CDR3 sequence reads: CATSEDGTSGSYEQYF. Here the CDR3 DNA reads TGTGCCACCAGCGAGGACGGGACTAGCGGGAGTTACGAGCAGTACTTC.

About this clonotype: Its ends do not fully match the called genes, so a read error is possible. The chain uses TRBV2 and TRBJ2-1; D is possibly TRBD1 or TRBD2 (7 bases each). This CDR3 has 19 amino acids. CDR1 is SNHLY and CDR2 is FYNNEI in the germline V gene. The CDR3 protein is CAISLMGRGLKYSYNEQFF. CDR3 in DNA: TGTGCCATCAGTTTAATGGGGAGGGGGCTCAAATACTCCTACAATGAGCAGTTCTTC.

This chain connects TRBV29-1 to TRBJ2-3; a weak D match, TRBD2 (6 bases). Germline CDR1 reads SQVTM; CDR2 reads ANQGSEA. CDR3 length: 16 residues. CDR3 amino acids: CSTTSRAGSLTDTQYF. CDR3 sequence (DNA): TGCAGTACCACCTCCCGCGCGGGGAGCCTCACAGATACGCAGTATTTT.

The V and J genes are TRBV7-9 and TRBJ1-1, with no clear D. This CDR3 is built from 15 residues. Between the trimmed V and J ends, which lost 1 base and 1 base, there was a span of 10 bases. Germline CDR1 is SEHNR and CDR2 is FQNEAQ (reference sequence). The CDR3 DNA is TGTGCCAGCAGCTTAGGGATGTGGGGGAACACTGAAGCTTTCTTT. Translation gives CASSLGMWGNTEAFF.

The V gene is TRBV12-3 or TRBV12-4, the J gene TRBJ2-6; no definite D call. Trimming shortened V by 3 bases and J by 3 bases, and 24 bases separated the two germline ends. The CDR3 is made up of 20 amino acids. CDR3 sequence reads: CASSFPRILSQMGGANVLTF. Written as DNA, the CDR3 is TGTGCCAGCAGTTTCCCCCGTATACTGAGCCAGATGGGTGGGGCCAACGTCCTGACTTTC.

V and J are TRBV7-2 and TRBJ2-2; D unclear. Germline V CDR1 and CDR2: SGHTA, FQGNSA. This CDR3 has 17 amino acids. V lost 4 bases and J 1 base, leaving 16 bases between the germline ends. This chain's CDR3 is CASSSRPSRGNTGELFF. DNA for the CDR3: TGTGCCAGCAGCTCAAGACCCTCGAGAGGGAACACCGGGGAGCTGTTTTTT.

This clonotype has just one count. The CDR3 is CASSVSQEAFF. The CDR3 nucleotides are TGTGCCAGCAGTGTTTCGCAGGAAGCTTTCTTT. This chain connects TRBV2 to TRBJ1-1; no clear D. V lost 4 bases, J lost 8 bases, and 8 bases lay in between. The CDR3 loop spans 11 amino acids. Per germline, CDR1 SNHLY and CDR2 FYNNEI.

Ten or more counts support this clonotype. The chain employs TRBV14 and TRBJ1-6; 7 bases align to TRBD1. Trimming at V came to 1 base and at J to 10 bases, leaving 4 bases not matched to a gene. This CDR3 comprises 14 residues. Germline lookup yields CDR1 SGHDN and CDR2 FVKESK. CDR3: CASSQGQGGSPLHF. For the CDR3, the DNA is TGTGCCAGCAGCCAAGGACAGGGCGGCTCACCCCTCCACTTT.

This chain joins TRBV6-5 and TRBJ1-5, with 8 bases matching TRBD1. CDR3 length equals 13 residues. V lost 0 bases and J lost 15; bases outside the gene matches: 7. The germline gives CDR1 MNHEY, CDR2 SVGAGI. The CDR3 DNA reads TGTGCCAGCAGTTACTCGCCTCAGGGGGCGAGGCATTTT. It translates to CASSYSPQGARHF.

The chain carries TRBV3-1 and TRBJ2-7; 7 nucleotides agree with TRBD2. This CDR3 contains 13 residues. Germline trimming cut 5 bases from V and 10 bases from J; bases unmatched to any gene: 11. CDR1 and CDR2 from the germline V gene are LGHDT and YNNKEL (reference sequence). The CDR3 region is CASSTWGEGFQYF. The CDR3 nucleotides read TGTGCCAGCAGCACCTGGGGGGAGGGCTTCCAGTACTTC.

The chain is built from TRBV2 and TRBJ1-2; 9 nucleotides match TRBD1. The germline V gene encodes CDR1 SNHLY and CDR2 FYNNEI. The J segment lost 5 bases and the V segment lost 7 bases, leaving 2 bases of the junction unmatched. The CDR3 spans 12 residues. The CDR3 DNA sequence: TGTGCCAGCACGGACAGGGGTTATGGCTACACCTTC. Translated: CASTDRGYGYTF.

This clonotype has just a few counts. The rearrangement uses TRBV5-4 and TRBJ1-1; D gene ambiguous. The CDR3 runs to 13 residues. The ends were cut back, 1 base at V and 4 bases at J, with 8 bases in the middle. The germline V gene has CDR1 SGHNT and CDR2 YYREEE (reference sequence). The CDR3 loop reads CASSLRESTEAFF. For the CDR3, the DNA is TGTGCCAGCAGCTTGCGGGAAAGCACTGAAGCTTTCTTT.

V is TRBV20-1 and J is TRBJ1-1, with 8 bases matching TRBD1. CDR1 is DFQATT and CDR2 is SNEGSKA in the germline V gene (reference sequence). The CDR3 loop spans 13 amino acids. Trimming took 3 bases from V and 6 from J; bases not matched to a gene: 6. In DNA form, the CDR3 reads TGCAGTGCTAGTCAGACAGGGGACTCTGAAGCTTTCTTT. It is translated as CSASQTGDSEAFF.

The chain joins TRBV12-3 or TRBV12-4 to TRBJ2-2; maybe TRBD2 (5 bases). Trimming took 6 bases from V and 5 from J, leaving 10 bases between them. CDR3 length: 13 residues. The CDR3 is CASRRVSTGELFF. CDR3 bases: TGTGCCAGCAGGAGGGTATCAACCGGGGAGCTGTTTTTT.

This chain uses TRBV5-8 with TRBJ1-2, with TRBD1 matching 9 bases. Germline assignment: CDR1 SGHTS and CDR2 YDEGEE. The CDR3 consists of 14 residues. The V gene end was trimmed by 4 bases and the J gene end by 2 bases; junction bases not matched to a gene: 3. The CDR3 coding sequence is TGTGCCAGCAGCCGGACAGGGGAAAACTATGGCTACACCTTC. Translating gives CASSRTGENYGYTF.

The V and J genes are TRBV6-4 and TRBJ2-2; the D gene is possibly TRBD2 (6 bases). Per germline, CDR1 MRHNA and CDR2 SNTAGT. The CDR3 loop spans 15 amino acids. The V and J ends lost 2 bases and 5 bases respectively, with 12 bases between them. CDR3 sequence (DNA): TGTGCCAGCAGTGACCGGGAGCGATCTACCGGGGAGCTGTTTTTT. This translates into CASSDRERSTGELFF.

The chain is built from TRBV9 and TRBJ2-5; D not resolved. This CDR3 has 14 residues. Per germline, CDR1 SGDLS and CDR2 YYNGEE. The germline V and J ends were trimmed by 3 bases and 1 base, with 10 bases remaining between them. For the CDR3, the DNA is TGTGCCAGCAGCGACCCGGGTACCCAAGAGACCCAGTACTTC. Its translation: CASSDPGTQETQYF.

V and J are TRBV10-3 and TRBJ2-3, with D perhaps TRBD1 (6 bases). Germline V lookup: CDR1 ENHRY, CDR2 SYGVKD. This CDR3 comprises 16 residues. With 2 bases removed from V and 0 bases from J, the gap between germline ends came to 12 bases. The CDR3 DNA reads TGTGCCATCAGTGAGAATGGACAGATTAGCACAGATACGCAGTATTTT. This gives the protein CAISENGQISTDTQYF.

This clonotype showed up just a few times. The CDR3 loop is CASSPGTGGKNQPQHF. Here the CDR3 DNA reads TGCGCCAGCAGCCCCGGGACAGGGGGCAAGAATCAGCCCCAGCATTTT. The genes are TRBV5-1 and TRBJ1-5; 12 bases line up with TRBD1. CDR3 size: 16 residues. J lost 4 bases, V lost 4 bases, and 6 bases had no gene match. The germline CDR1 and CDR2 sequences are SGHRS and YFSETQ.

This clonotype has a handful of counts. The genes are TRBV28 and TRBJ1-2; D unclear. From germline, CDR1 is MDHEN and CDR2 SYDVKM. CDR3 size: 15 residues. V gave up 2 bases and J gave up 8 bases, with 18 bases separating them. DNA for the CDR3: TGTGCCAGCAGTTTAAGTGGCGGGCCTTTTCGGGGCTACACCTTC. Translated, it gives CASSLSGGPFRGYTF.

The V call is TRBV20-1, the J call TRBJ2-7; no firm D call. The CDR3 covers 12 residues. Germline V gene sequence: CDR1 DFQATT, CDR2 SNEGSKA (reference sequence). The germline V and J ends were trimmed by 2 bases and 0 bases, with 5 bases remaining between them. CDR3 region: CSARLNSYEQYV. The CDR3 nucleotides read TGCAGTGCTAGATTAAACTCCTACGAGCAGTACGTC.

At least ten counts were recorded for this clonotype. This chain links TRBV12-3 or TRBV12-4 with TRBJ2-5; possible D gene TRBD2, 5 bases. The CDR3 has 11 residues. The ends were cut back, 5 bases at V and 12 bases at J, with 13 bases in the middle. The CDR3 DNA sequence: TGTGCCAGCAGTCGCGGGCCTCTTGAGTACTTC. Its protein is CASSRGPLEYF.

Only a few counts were recorded for this clonotype. The V and J genes are TRBV28 and TRBJ1-1; D might be TRBD1 (6 bases). CDR1 is MDHEN, CDR2 SYDVKM, per germline. The CDR3 is 13 residues long. V shed 8 bases and J shed 5 bases, with 15 bases lying between them. CDR3: CASLLRGGTEAFF. For the CDR3, the DNA is TGTGCCAGCCTTTTAAGAGGGGGGACTGAAGCTTTCTTT.

This clonotype was counted many times. The V call is TRBV6-5, the J call TRBJ2-3; no clear D. In germline, CDR1 is MNHEY, CDR2 SVGAGI. The length of the CDR3 is 12 residues. Trimming stripped 5 bases from V and 6 bases from J, with 9 bases between. CDR3 sequence (DNA): TGTGCCAGCAGTCAACGAACTGATACGCAGTATTTT. It specifies CASSQRTDTQYF.

This clonotype was picked up a small number of times. J is TRBJ2-1 and V is TRBV7-9, with unresolved D. Deletions cut 5 bases from V and 10 bases from J, with 12 bases between. Germline CDR1 is SEHNR and CDR2 is FQNEAQ (reference sequence). There are 12 residues in the CDR3. Here the CDR3 reads CASSHEAREQFF. CDR3 bases: TGTGCCAGCAGCCACGAAGCTAGGGAGCAGTTCTTC.

This clonotype turned up a few times. Written as DNA, the CDR3 is TGCGCCAGCAGTGAGCGGGGGGCTCAGCTTCAGTACTTC. Protein product: CASSERGAQLQYF. The chain has TRBV10-1 and TRBJ2-4; D may be TRBD2 (7 bases). This CDR3 has 13 amino acids. Deletions cut 2 bases from V and 11 bases from J, with 13 bases between. The germline V gene encodes CDR1 WNHNN and CDR2 SYGVQD (reference sequence).